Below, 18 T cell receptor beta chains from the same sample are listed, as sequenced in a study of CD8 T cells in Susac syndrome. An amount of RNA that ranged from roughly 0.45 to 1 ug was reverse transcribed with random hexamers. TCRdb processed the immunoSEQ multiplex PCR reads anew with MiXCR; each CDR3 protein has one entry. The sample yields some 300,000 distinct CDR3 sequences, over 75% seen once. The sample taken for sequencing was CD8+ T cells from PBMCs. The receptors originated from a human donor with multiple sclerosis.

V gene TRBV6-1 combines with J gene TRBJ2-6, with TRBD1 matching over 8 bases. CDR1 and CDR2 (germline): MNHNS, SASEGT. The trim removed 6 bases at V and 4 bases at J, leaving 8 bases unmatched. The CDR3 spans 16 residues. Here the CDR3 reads CASRHPTGAGANVLTF. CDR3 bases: TGTGCCAGCAGACACCCGACAGGGGCCGGGGCCAACGTCCTGACTTTC.

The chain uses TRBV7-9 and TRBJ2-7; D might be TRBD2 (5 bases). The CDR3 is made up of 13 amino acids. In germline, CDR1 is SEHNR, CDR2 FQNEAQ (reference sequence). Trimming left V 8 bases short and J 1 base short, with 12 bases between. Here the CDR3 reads CASLDRGSYEQYF. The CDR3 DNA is TGTGCCAGCTTGGACCGAGGGTCCTACGAGCAGTACTTC.

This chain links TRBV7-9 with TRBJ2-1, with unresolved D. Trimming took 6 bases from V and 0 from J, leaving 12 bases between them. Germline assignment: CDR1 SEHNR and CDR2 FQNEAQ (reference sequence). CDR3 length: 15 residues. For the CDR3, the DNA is TGTGCCAGCAGACCACCGGTCCTCTCCTACAATGAGCAGTTCTTC. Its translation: CASRPPVLSYNEQFF.

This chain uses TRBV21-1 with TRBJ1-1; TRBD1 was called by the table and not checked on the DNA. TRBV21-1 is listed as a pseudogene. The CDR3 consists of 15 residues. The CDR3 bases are TGTGCCAGCAGCAAAGGGGGGGTTACGGACACTGAAGCTTTCTTT. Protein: CASSKGGVTDTEAFF.

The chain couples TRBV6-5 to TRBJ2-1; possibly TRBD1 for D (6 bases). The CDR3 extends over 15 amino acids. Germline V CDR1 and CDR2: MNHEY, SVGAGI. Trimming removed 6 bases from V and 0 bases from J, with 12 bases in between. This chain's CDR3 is CASSTGSSSYNEQFF. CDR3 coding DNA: TGTGCCAGCAGCACAGGGTCGAGCTCCTACAATGAGCAGTTCTTC.

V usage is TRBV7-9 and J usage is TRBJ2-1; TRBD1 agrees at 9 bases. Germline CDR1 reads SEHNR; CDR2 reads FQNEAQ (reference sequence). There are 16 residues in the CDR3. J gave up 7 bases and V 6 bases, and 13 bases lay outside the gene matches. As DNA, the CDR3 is TGTGCCAGCAGAGCCTCCGGGACAGGGCCGACAAATGAGCAGTTCTTC. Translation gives CASRASGTGPTNEQFF.

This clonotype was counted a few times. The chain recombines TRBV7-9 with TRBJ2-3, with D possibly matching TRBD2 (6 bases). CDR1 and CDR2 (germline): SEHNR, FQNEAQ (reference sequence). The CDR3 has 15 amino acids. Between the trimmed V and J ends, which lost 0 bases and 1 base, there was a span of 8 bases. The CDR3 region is CASSLASSGTDTQYF. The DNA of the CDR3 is TGTGCCAGCAGCTTAGCGTCTAGCGGCACAGATACGCAGTATTTT.

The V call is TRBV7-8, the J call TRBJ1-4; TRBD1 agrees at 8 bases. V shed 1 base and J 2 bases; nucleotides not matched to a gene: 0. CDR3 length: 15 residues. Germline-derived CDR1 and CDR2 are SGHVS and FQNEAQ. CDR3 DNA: TGTGCCAGCAGCTTAGGGACAGGGACTAATGAAAAACTGTTTTTT. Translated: CASSLGTGTNEKLFF.

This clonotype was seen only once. CDR3 sequence (DNA): TGTGCCATCAGTGAGTGGGACCAGCAAGGTGAGACCCAGTACTTC. It is translated as CAISEWDQQGETQYF. The chain recombines TRBV10-3 with TRBJ2-5; D is possibly TRBD1 or TRBD2 (5 bases each). Per the germline V gene, CDR1 is ENHRY and CDR2 is SYGVKD. V was cut by 1 base and J by 5 bases, with 14 bases left in between. CDR3 length: 15 residues.

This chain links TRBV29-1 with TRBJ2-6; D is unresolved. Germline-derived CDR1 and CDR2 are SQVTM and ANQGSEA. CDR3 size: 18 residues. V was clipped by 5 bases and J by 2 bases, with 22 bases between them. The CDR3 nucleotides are TGCAGCGTTTTGTGGTCCCCGGCCAGCCCCCCTGGGGCCAACGTCCTGACTTTC. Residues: CSVLWSPASPPGANVLTF. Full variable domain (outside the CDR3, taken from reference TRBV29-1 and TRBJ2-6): SAVISQKPSRDICQRGTSLTIQCQVDSQVTMMFWYRQQPGQSLTLIATANQGSEATYESGFVIDKFPISRPNLTFSTLTVSNMSPEDSSIYLCSVLWSPASPPGANVLTFGAGSRLTVL.

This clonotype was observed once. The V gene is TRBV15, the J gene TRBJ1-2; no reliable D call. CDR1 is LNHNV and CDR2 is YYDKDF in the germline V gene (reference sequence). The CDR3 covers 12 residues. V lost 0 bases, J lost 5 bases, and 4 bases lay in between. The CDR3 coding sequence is TGTGCCACCAGCAGAGATGAGTATGGCTACACCTTC. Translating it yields CATSRDEYGYTF.

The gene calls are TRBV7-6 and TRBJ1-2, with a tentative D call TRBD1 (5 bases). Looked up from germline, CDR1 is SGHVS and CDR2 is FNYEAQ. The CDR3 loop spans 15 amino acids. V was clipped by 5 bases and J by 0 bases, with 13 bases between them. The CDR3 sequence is CASSRGYRTNYGYTF. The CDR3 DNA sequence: TGTGCCAGCAGCCGGGGGTACAGAACTAACTATGGCTACACCTTC.

The CDR3 here is CASSPLNGGETQYF. The DNA for the CDR3 is TGTGCCAGCAGTCCCTTAAACGGGGGAGAGACCCAGTACTTC. The chain joins TRBV27 to TRBJ2-5; a possible D gene is TRBD2 (6 bases). The germline gives CDR1 MNHEY, CDR2 SMNVEV (reference sequence). The CDR3 loop spans 14 amino acids. V was trimmed by 5 bases and J by 4 bases, leaving 14 bases between them.

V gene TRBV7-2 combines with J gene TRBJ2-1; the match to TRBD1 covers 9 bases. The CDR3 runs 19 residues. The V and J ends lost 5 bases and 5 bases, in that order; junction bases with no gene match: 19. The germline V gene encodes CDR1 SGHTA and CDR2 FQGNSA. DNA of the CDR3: TGTGCCAGCAGCCTTCGGATGGGACAGGGCGTAGATGGAGACAATGAGCAGTTCTTC. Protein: CASSLRMGQGVDGDNEQFF. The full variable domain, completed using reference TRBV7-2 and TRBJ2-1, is GAGVSQSPSNKVTEKGKDVELRCDPISGHTALYWYRQSLGQGLEFLIYFQGNSAPDKSGLPSDRFSAERTGGSVSTLTIQRTQQEDSAVYLCASSLRMGQGVDGDNEQFFGPGTRLTVL.

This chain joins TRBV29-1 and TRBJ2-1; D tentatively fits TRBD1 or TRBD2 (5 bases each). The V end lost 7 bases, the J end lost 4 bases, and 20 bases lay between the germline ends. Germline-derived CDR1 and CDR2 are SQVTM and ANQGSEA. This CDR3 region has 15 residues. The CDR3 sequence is CSAHGTPLGYNEQFF. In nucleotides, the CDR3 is TGCAGCGCCCACGGGACCCCCCTTGGGTACAATGAGCAGTTCTTC.

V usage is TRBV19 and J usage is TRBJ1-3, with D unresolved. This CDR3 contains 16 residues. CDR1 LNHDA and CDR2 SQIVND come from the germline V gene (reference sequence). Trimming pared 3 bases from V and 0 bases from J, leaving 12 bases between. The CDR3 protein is CASSIFDGSSGNTIYF. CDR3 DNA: TGTGCCAGTAGTATTTTTGACGGAAGCTCTGGAAACACCATATATTTT.

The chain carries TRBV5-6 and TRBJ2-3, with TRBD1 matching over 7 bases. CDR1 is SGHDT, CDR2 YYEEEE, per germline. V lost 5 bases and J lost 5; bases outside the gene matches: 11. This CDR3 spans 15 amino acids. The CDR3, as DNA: TGTGCCAGCAGTTACAGGGGTGTTTTGGGAGATACGCAGTATTTT. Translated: CASSYRGVLGDTQYF.

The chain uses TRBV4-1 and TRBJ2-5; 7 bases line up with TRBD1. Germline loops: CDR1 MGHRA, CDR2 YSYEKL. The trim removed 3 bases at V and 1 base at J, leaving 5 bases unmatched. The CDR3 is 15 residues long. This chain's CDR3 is CASSHDGDSQETQYF. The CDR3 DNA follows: TGCGCCAGCAGCCACGATGGGGACAGCCAAGAGACCCAGTACTTC.